This TCR beta chain came from a study of PD-L1 blockade in urothelial cancer. About the study: Around 2014, patients got going on atezolizumab, taking 1,200 mg intravenously every 3 weeks. After treatment start, blood was analyzed at 3 weeks (second dose) and at 6 weeks.

Regarding time point: pretreatment peripheral blood. Between 1 and 8 samples per patient were obtained, pretreatment and on-treatment. V dropped 6 bases and J dropped 4; count of bases not matched to a gene: 7. The CDR3 extends over 15 amino acids. Germline lookup yields CDR1 MDHEN and CDR2 SYDVKM. The method was immunoSEQ multiplex PCR; TCRdb's version includes in-frame clones alone and lacks a portion of them. Of over 75,000 clones detected, 89% appear once; the ten largest clones hold about 1%. The gene calls are TRBV28 and TRBJ1-5; 9 bases align to TRBD1. This clonotype was obtained from a woman aged 80 or older with urothelial cancer. Sequenced here: PBMCs, sampled around atezolizumab (anti-PD-L1) treatment. This CDR3 reads CASRRQGEKNQPQHF. As DNA, the CDR3 is TGTGCCAGCAGGCGACAGGGGGAGAAGAATCAGCCCCAGCATTTT.